The 13 T cell receptor beta chains in this list originate from one sample, sequenced in a study of metastatic and nonmetastatic thyroid tumors. MiXCR re-clonotyped the PCR reads for TCRdb. The table includes tens of thousands of clones, 20% to 25% detected once. No patient had received any treatment before thyroid surgery. Sequencing was performed on adjacent normal tissue. The receptors derive from a female donor with papillary thyroid cancer or a benign thyroid nodule (not recorded which). Some clones in this sample may be carry-over from other donors' samples.

By frequency in the sample, this clone is medium-sized. The chain carries TRBV7-3 and TRBJ1-1; D is possibly TRBD1 (5 bases). The CDR3 runs to 14 residues. V was clipped by 5 bases and J by 0 bases, with 10 bases between them. The V gene's germline CDR1 is SGHTA and CDR2 FQGTGA. In DNA, the CDR3 is TGTGCCAGCAGCCCCGGGGGTTTGAACACTGAAGCTTTCTTT. It translates to CASSPGGLNTEAFF.

The sample holds many counts of this clone. J is TRBJ2-7 and V is TRBV20-1; 7 bases are a match to TRBD2. This CDR3 is 14 amino acids long. Germline CDR1 reads DFQATT; CDR2 reads SNEGSKA (reference sequence). With V trimmed by 3 bases and J by 6 bases, 11 bases remained unmatched. The CDR3 loop is CSASGRSMFGEQYF. CDR3 nucleotides: TGCAGTGCTAGCGGGAGGAGTATGTTTGGCGAGCAGTACTTC.

The chain is built from TRBV5-1 and TRBJ2-3; maybe TRBD1 (6 bases). CDR3 length: 15 amino acids. Germline CDR1 is SGHRS and CDR2 is YFSETQ. V shed 4 bases and J shed 1 base, with 13 bases lying between them. CDR3 protein: CASSREDSRTDTQYF. The CDR3 DNA reads as TGCGCCAGCAGCCGAGAGGACAGCCGCACAGATACGCAGTATTTT.

This clone was seen a handful of times. This sequence joins TRBV20-1 and TRBJ1-6, with TRBD1 matching 7 bases. Germline V gives CDR1 DFQATT, CDR2 SNEGSKA (reference sequence). This CDR3 comprises 14 residues. With V trimmed by 5 bases and J by 6 bases, 7 bases remained unmatched. The CDR3 sequence: CSASRQGSNSPLHF. DNA for the CDR3: TGCAGTGCTTCCCGACAGGGAAGTAATTCACCCCTCCACTTT.

In regard to this clone: Its ends do not fully match the called genes, so a read error is possible. V usage is TRBV28 and J usage is TRBJ1-3, with D possibly TRBD1 on 5 matching bases. The CDR3 totals 17 residues. Germline V gene data show CDR1 as MDHEN and CDR2 as SYDVKM. CDR3 in DNA: TGTGCCAGCAGTTTAGTCGCAGGGATACTCTCTGGATACACCATCTATTTT. It codes for CASSLVAGILSGYTIYF.

Comments on this clone: Since no conserved phenylalanine or tryptophan closes the CDR3, a read error is the likely cause. This chain's CDR3 is CSAISGAVTEAFL. In nucleotides, the CDR3 is TGCAGTGCTATCAGTGGGGCGGTCACTGAAGCTTTCCTT. The chain uses TRBV20-1 and TRBJ1-1; the D gene is possibly TRBD1 (5 bases). CDR1 and CDR2 (germline): DFQATT, SNEGSKA (reference sequence). The CDR3 length is 13 residues. V lost 4 bases and J lost 4, with 13 bases in between.

V is TRBV4-3 and J is TRBJ2-7, with no clear D. The CDR3 has 15 amino acids. Germline assignment: CDR1 LGHNA and CDR2 YSLEER. V was pared by 0 bases and J by 2 bases, with 11 bases between. DNA for the CDR3: TGCGCCAGCAGCCAAGAGGAATCCTCTACCTACGAGCAGTACTTC. Translating it yields CASSQEESSTYEQYF.

This clone was observed many times. This rearrangement joins TRBV20-1 to TRBJ1-4; 8 bases line up with TRBD1. Germline loops: CDR1 DFQATT, CDR2 SNEGSKA (reference sequence). After removal of 5 bases from V and 7 bases from J, the junction contained 9 bases not matched to a gene. There are 14 residues in the CDR3. CDR3 coding DNA: TGCAGTGCTGTCCAGGGGGCAACGGGTGAAAAACTGTTTTTT. Translated, it gives CSAVQGATGEKLFF.

About this clone: This specimen includes other DNA sequences encoding the same CDR3. The chain links TRBV27 to TRBJ2-6, with D perhaps assigned TRBD1 or TRBD2 (5 bases each). This CDR3 contains 16 residues. CDR1 is MNHEY, CDR2 SMNVEV, per germline (reference sequence). The V end was cut by 5 bases, the J end by 7 bases, with 18 bases between. The DNA for the CDR3 is TGTGCCAGCAGTCCAAGCGTTGGGGGTGGTGCCAACGTCCTGACTTTC. Its protein product is CASSPSVGGGANVLTF.

The chain recombines TRBV11-1 with TRBJ1-3; TRBD1 matches 10 bases. There are 18 residues in the CDR3. CDR1 and CDR2 (germline): SGHAT, FQDESV (reference sequence). Losses at the gene ends were 3 bases for V and 0 bases for J; bases not matched to a gene: 8. The CDR3: CASSLEPGQGSSGNTIYF. As DNA, the CDR3 is TGTGCCAGCAGCTTGGAACCGGGACAGGGGAGCTCTGGAAACACCATATATTTT.

This clone came up many times. The chain has TRBV20-1 and TRBJ2-7, with D uncertain. V was pared by 1 base and J by 5 bases, with 15 bases between. The CDR3 has 14 residues. CDR1 is DFQATT, CDR2 SNEGSKA, per germline (reference sequence). CDR3 nucleotides: TGCAGTGCTAGAGGTGGGGTCCCTCCCCACGAGCAGTACTTC. This sequence encodes CSARGGVPPHEQYF.

This clone was observed many times. The chain joins TRBV7-9 to TRBJ2-5, with 11 bases aligning to TRBD1. Per germline, CDR1 SEHNR and CDR2 FQNEAQ (reference sequence). The V segment lost 11 bases and the J segment 6 bases; nucleotides outside the gene matches: 11. CDR3 length: 14 amino acids. The CDR3 protein is CAGTRDRGGKTQYF. The CDR3 nucleotides are TGTGCCGGCACCCGGGACAGGGGGGGCAAGACCCAGTACTTC.

This clone was found a few times. A junction end diverges from the germline sequence, so it may reflect a read error. The rearrangement links TRBV6-1 to TRBJ2-2, with 8 nucleotides matching TRBD2. From germline, CDR1 is MNHNS and CDR2 SASEGT. CDR3 length: 16 residues. Here the CDR3 reads CATQVSGGPLGGGLFF. The CDR3 DNA reads as TGTGCCACCCAAGTATCGGGAGGGCCTTTAGGCGGGGGGCTGTTTTTT.